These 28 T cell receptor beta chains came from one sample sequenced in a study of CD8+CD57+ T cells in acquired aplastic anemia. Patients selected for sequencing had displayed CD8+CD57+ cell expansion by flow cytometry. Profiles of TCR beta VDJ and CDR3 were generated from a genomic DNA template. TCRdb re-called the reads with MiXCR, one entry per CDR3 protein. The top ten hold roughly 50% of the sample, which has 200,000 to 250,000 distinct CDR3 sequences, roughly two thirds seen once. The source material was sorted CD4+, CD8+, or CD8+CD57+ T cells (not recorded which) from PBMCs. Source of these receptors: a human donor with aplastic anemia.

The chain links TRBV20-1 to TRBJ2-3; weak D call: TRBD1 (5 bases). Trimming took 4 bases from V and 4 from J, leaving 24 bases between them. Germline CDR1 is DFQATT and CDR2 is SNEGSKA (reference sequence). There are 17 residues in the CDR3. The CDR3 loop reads CSAIPLVGKGSPDTQYF. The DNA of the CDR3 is TGCAGTGCTATCCCTCTGGTGGGCAAGGGGTCCCCAGATACGCAGTATTTT.

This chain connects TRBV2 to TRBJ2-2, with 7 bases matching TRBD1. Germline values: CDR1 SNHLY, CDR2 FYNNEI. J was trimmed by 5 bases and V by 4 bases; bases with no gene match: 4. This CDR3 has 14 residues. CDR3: CASSGDSLTGELFF. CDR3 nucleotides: TGTGCCAGCAGTGGGGACAGCTTGACCGGGGAGCTGTTTTTT.

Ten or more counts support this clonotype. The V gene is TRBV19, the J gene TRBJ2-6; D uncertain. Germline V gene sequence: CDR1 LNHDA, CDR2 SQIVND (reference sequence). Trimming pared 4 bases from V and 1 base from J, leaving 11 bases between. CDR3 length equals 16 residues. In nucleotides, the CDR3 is TGTGCCAGTAGTACCCAATTTTGGTCTGGGGCCAACGTCCTGACTTTC. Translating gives CASSTQFWSGANVLTF.

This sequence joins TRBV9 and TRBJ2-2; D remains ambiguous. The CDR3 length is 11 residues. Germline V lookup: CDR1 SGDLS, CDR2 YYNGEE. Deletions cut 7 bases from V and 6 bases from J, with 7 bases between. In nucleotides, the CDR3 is TGTGCCAGCGAACGGTCCGGGGAGCTGTTTTTT. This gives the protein CASERSGELFF.

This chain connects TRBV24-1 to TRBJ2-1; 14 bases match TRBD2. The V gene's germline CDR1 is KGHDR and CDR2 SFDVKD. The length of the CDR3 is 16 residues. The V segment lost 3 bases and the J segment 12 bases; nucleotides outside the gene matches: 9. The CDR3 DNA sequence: TGTGCCACCAGTGATGGGACTAGCGGGGGAATAGGCGGGCAGTTCTTC. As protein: CATSDGTSGGIGGQFF.

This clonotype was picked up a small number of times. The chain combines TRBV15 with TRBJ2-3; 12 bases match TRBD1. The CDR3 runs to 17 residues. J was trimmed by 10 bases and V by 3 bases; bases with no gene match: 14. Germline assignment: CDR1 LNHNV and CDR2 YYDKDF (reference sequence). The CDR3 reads CATSSPRSGQGAAAQYF. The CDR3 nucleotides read TGTGCCACCAGCAGCCCCAGGTCGGGACAGGGGGCAGCGGCGCAGTATTTT.

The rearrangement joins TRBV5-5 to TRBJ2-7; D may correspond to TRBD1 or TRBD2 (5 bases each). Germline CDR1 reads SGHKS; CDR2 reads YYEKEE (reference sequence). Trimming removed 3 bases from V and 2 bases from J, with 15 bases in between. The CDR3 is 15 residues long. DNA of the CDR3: TGTGCCAGCAGCTCAAGAGGGGACGGAGCCTACGAGCAGTACTTC. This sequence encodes CASSSRGDGAYEQYF.

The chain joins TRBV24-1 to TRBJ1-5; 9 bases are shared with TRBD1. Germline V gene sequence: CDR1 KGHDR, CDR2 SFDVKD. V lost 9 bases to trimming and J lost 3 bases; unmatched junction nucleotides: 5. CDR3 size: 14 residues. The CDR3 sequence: CATLGQGLNQPQHF. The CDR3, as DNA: TGTGCCACCTTGGGACAGGGACTCAATCAGCCCCAGCATTTT.

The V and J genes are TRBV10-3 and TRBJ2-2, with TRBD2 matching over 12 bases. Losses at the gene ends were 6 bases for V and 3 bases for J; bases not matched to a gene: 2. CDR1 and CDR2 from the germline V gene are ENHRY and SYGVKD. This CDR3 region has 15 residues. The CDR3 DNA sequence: TGTGCCATCAGGGGACTAGCGGGTGACACCGGGGAGCTGTTTTTT. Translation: CAIRGLAGDTGELFF.

The CDR3 DNA reads as TGTGCCAGCACGTTCCAAAGGGGGAACACTGAAGCTTTCTTT. It translates to CASTFQRGNTEAFF. V and J are TRBV2 and TRBJ1-1, with a possible D match to TRBD1 (5 bases). The CDR3 extends over 14 amino acids. Germline assignment: CDR1 SNHLY and CDR2 FYNNEI. The germline V and J ends were trimmed by 7 bases and 1 base, with 13 bases remaining between them. The entire variable domain, with the rest obtained from reference TRBV2 and TRBJ1-1, is as follows: EPEVTQTPSHQVTQMGQEVILRCVPISNHLYFYWYRQILGQKVEFLVSFYNNEISEKSEIFDDQFSVERPDGSNFTLKIRSTKLEDSAMYFCASTFQRGNTEAFFGQGTRLTVV.

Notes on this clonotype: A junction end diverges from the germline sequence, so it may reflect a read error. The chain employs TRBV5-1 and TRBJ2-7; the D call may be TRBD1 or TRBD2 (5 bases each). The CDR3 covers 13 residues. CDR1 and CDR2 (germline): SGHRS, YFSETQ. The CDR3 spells CASSLRGAYEQYF. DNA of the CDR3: TGTGCCAGCAGCCTAAGAGGGGCTTACGAGCAGTACTTC.

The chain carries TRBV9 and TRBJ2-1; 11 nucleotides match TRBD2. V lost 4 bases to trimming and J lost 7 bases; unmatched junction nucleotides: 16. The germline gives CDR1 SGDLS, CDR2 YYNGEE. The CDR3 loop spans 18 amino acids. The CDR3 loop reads CASSTTLSGGAFGNEQFF. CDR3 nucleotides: TGTGCCAGCAGCACCACGCTTAGCGGGGGGGCCTTTGGGAATGAGCAGTTCTTC.

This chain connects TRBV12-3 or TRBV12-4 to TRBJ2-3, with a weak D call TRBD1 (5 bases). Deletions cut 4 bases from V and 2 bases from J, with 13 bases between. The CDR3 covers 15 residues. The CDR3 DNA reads TGTGCCAGCAGTTCAGGGATCCCCATCACAGATACGCAGTATTTT. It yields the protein CASSSGIPITDTQYF.

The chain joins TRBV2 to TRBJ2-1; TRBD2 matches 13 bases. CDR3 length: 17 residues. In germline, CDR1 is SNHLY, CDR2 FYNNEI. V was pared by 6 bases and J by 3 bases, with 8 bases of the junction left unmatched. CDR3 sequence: CASRELAGGPYYNEQFF. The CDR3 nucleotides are TGTGCCAGCAGAGAACTAGCGGGGGGGCCGTACTACAATGAGCAGTTCTTC.

The CDR3 sequence: CASSQDRAGPGYGYTF. The CDR3 nucleotides read TGCGCCAGCAGCCAAGATCGGGCAGGGCCGGGCTATGGCTACACCTTC. This sequence joins TRBV4-1 and TRBJ1-2, with D possibly matching TRBD1 (5 bases). CDR1 and CDR2 (germline): MGHRA, YSYEKL. V lost 0 bases and J lost 4, with 15 bases in between. The CDR3 totals 16 residues.

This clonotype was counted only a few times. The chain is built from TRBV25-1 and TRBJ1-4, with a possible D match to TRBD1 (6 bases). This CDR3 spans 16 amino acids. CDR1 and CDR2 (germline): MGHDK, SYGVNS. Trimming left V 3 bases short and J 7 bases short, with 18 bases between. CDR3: CASSDRGGGWSEKLFF. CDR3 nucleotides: TGTGCCAGCAGTGACAGGGGAGGAGGATGGAGTGAAAAACTGTTTTTT.

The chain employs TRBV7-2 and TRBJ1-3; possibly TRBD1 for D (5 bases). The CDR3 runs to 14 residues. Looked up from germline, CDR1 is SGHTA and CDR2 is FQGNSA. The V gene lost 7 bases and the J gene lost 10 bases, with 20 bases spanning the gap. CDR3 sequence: CASTPTAAGRTIYF. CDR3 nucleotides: TGTGCCAGCACCCCAACGGCGGCAGGGAGAACCATATATTTT.

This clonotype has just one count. CDR3 protein: CASSLDPRPRGRMETQYF. The CDR3 DNA reads TGTGCCAGCAGCTTAGATCCCCGTCCCCGCGGGAGAATGGAGACCCAGTACTTC. The rearrangement joins TRBV2 to TRBJ2-5, with 7 positions matching TRBD2. CDR1 and CDR2 (germline): SNHLY, FYNNEI. The trim removed 6 bases at V and 5 bases at J, leaving 21 bases unmatched. The CDR3 is 18 residues long.

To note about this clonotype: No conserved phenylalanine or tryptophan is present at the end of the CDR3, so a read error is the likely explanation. In DNA form, the CDR3 reads TGTGCCACCAGTGATTTGCCCCATCAGCCCCAGCATTCT. Residues: CATSDLPHQPQHS. The chain combines TRBV24-1 with TRBJ1-5; unclear D gene. The CDR3 runs to 13 residues. Per germline, CDR1 KGHDR and CDR2 SFDVKD. Trimming shortened V by 0 bases and J by 5 bases, and 4 bases separated the two germline ends.

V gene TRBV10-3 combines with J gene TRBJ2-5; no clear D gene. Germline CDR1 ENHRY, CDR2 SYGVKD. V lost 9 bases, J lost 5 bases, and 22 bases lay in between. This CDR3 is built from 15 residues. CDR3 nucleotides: TGTGCCATACGATTTTCTGGCCAAGACGGCGAGACCCAGTACTTC. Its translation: CAIRFSGQDGETQYF.

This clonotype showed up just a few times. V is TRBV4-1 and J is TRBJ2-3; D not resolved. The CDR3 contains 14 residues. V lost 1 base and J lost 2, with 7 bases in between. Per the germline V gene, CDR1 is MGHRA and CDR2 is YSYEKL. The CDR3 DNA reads TGCGCCAGCAGCCAAGCACGATCCACAGATACGCAGTATTTT. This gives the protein CASSQARSTDTQYF.

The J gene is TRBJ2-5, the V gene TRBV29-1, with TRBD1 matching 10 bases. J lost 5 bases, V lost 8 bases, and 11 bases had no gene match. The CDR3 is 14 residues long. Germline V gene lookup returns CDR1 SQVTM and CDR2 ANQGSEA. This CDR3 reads CSLRQGASGETQYF. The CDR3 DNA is TGCAGCCTCCGACAGGGGGCGTCCGGGGAGACCCAGTACTTC.

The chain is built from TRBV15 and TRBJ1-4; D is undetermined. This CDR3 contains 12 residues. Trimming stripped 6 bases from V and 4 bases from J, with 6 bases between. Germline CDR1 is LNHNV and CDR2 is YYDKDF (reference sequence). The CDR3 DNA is TGTGCCACCAGGGCAGGTAATGAAAAACTGTTTTTT. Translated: CATRAGNEKLFF.

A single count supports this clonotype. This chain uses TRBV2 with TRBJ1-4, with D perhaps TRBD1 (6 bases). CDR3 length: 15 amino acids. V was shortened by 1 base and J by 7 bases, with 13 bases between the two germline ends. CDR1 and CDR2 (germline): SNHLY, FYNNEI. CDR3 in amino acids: CASSEGGAASEKLFF. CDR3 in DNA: TGTGCCAGCAGTGAAGGGGGGGCGGCTAGTGAAAAACTGTTTTTT.

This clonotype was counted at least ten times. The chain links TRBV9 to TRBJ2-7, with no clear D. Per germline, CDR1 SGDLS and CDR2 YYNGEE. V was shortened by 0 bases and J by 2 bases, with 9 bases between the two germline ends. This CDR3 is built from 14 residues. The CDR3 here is CASSVAFNPYEQYF. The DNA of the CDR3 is TGTGCCAGCAGCGTAGCTTTTAATCCCTACGAGCAGTACTTC.

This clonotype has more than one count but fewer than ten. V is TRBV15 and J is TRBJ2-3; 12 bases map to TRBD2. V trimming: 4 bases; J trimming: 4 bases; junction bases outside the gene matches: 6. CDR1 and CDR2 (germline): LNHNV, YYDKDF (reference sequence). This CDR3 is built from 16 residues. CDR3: CATSTRTSGASDTQYF. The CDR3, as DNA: TGTGCCACCAGCACTAGGACTAGCGGGGCCTCAGATACGCAGTATTTT.

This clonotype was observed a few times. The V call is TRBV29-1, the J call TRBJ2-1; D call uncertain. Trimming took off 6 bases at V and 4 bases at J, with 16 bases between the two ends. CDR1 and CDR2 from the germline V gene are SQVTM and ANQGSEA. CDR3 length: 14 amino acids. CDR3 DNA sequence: TGCAGCGTCTTAAGGGCCCAGTTTTACAATGAGCAGTTCTTC. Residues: CSVLRAQFYNEQFF.

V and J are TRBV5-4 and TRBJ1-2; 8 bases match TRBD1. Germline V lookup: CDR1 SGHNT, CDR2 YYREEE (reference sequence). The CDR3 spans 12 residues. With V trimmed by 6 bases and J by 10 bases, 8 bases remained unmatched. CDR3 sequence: CASKDREVAYTF. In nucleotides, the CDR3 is TGTGCCAGCAAGGACAGGGAGGTAGCCTACACCTTC.